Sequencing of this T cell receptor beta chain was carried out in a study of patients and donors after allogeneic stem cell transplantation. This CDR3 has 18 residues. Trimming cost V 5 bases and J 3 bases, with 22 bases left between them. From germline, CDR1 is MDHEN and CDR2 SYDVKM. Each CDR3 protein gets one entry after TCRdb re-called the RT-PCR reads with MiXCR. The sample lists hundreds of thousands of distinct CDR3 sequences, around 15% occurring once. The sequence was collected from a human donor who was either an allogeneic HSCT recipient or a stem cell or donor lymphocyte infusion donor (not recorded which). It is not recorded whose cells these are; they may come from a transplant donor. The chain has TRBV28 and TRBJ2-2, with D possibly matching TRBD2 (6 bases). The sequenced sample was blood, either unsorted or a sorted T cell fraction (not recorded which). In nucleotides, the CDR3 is TGTGCCAGCAGTCCTTATGTCGGGGGTAGATTGGACACCGGGGAGCTGTTTTTT. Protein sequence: CASSPYVGGRLDTGELFF.